This section outlines one TCR beta chain sequence together with its context. What it binds is unknown. These data are taken from a study of beta chain features in type 1 diabetes. Study context: Age, gender and cell yields were alike across patients and healthy donors. General observations from the study: Within the patient group, naive, central memory and Treg TCRB repertoires appeared more similar to each other than within healthy donors. Moderately but significantly shorter TCRB CDR3s were found in Type 1 diabetes patients in all four CD4+ subsets.

Deletions cut 6 bases from V and 0 bases from J, with 13 bases between. The CDR3 extends over 15 amino acids. CDR1 is MNHEY and CDR2 is SVGAGI in the germline V gene. Sequencing targeted expressed TCRB transcripts, as all isolated RNA had been reverse transcribed. The method was immunoSEQ multiplex PCR; TCRdb's version includes in-frame clones alone and lacks a portion of them. The sample includes around 430,000 clones, around 30% of them seen just once. What was sequenced was naive CD4+ T cells from blood. This sequence was found in a man younger than 35 in good health. This rearrangement joins TRBV6-5 to TRBJ2-3; the D call may be TRBD1 or TRBD2 (5 bases each). The chain's CDR3 is CASRKFRDSTDTQYF. The CDR3 nucleotides are TGTGCCAGCAGGAAATTCCGGGACAGCACAGATACGCAGTATTTT.